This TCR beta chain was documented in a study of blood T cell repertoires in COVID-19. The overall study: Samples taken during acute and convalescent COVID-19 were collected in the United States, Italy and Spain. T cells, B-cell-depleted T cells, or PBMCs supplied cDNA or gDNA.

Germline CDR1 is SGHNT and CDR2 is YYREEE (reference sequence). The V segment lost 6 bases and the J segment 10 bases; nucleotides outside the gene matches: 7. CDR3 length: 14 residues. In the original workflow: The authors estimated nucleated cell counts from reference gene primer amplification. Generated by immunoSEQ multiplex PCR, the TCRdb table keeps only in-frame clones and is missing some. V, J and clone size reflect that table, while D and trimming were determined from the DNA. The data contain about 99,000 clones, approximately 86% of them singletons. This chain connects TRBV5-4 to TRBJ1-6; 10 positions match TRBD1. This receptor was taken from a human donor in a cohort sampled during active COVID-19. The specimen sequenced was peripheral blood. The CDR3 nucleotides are TGTGCCAGCACAGGGACAGGGGATCCATCACCCCTCCACTTT. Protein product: CASTGTGDPSPLHF.